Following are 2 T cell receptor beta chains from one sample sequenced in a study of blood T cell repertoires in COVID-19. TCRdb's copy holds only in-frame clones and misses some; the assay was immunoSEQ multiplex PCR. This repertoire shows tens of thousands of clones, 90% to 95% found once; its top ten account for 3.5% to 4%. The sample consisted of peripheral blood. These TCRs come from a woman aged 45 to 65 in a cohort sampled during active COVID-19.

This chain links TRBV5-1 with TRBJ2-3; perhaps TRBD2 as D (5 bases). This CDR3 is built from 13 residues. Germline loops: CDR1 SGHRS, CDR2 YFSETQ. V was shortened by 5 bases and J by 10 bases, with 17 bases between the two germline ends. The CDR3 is CASRGLEEESQYF. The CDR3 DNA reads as TGCGCCAGCAGAGGCTTGGAGGAGGAGTCGCAGTATTTT.

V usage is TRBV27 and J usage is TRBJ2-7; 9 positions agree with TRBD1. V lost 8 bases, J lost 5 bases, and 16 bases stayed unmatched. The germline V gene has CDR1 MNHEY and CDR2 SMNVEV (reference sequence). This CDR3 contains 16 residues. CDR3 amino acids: CASSRRDRVFPHEQYF. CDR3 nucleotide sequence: TGTGCCAGCTCTAGGCGGGACAGGGTCTTTCCGCACGAGCAGTACTTC.